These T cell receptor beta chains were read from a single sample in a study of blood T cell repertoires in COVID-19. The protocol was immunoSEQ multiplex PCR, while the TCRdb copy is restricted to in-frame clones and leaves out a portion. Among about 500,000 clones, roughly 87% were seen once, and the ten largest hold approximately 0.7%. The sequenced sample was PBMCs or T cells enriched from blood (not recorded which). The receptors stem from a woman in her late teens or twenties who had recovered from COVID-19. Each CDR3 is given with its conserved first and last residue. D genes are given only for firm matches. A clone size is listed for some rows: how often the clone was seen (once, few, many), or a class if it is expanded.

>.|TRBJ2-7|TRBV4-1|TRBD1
TGCGCCAGCAGCCAAGCCGGGACAGGGGAATACGAGCAGTACTTC
CASSQAGTGEYEQYF
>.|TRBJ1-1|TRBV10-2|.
TGCGCCAGCAGGTCCCGGGGAGAAACTGAAGCTTTCTTT
CASRSRGETEAFF
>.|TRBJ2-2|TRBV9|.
TGTGCCAGCAGCGTAGTTAGCGCGGCCAACACCGGGGAGCTGTTTTTT
CASSVVSAANTGELFF
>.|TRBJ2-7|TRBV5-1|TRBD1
TGCGCCAGCAGCTCCGGGACAGGGGGAACCTACGAGCAGTACTTC
CASSSGTGGTYEQYF
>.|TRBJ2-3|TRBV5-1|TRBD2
TGCGCCAGCAGCCACGGACTAGCGACAGATACGCAGTATTTT
CASSHGLATDTQYF
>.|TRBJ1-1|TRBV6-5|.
TGTGCCAGCAGTTACGGGGCGAGCACTGAAGCTTTCTTT
CASSYGASTEAFF
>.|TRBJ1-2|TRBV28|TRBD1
TGTGCCAGCAGTTCCGAGGGACAGGGGATTAGCCATGGCTACACCTTC
CASSSEGQGISHGYTF
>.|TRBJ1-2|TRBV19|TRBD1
TGTGCCAGTAGTATAGGACGGACAGGGGATGGCTACACCTTC
CASSIGRTGDGYTF
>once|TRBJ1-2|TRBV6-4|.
TGTGCCAGCAGTGGGCGGCCAGCGTCTAACTATGGCTACACCTTC
CASSGRPASNYGYTF
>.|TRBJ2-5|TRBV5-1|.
TGCGCCAGCAGCTTGGTAGGTGAAGGGAGTAAAAAAGAGACCCAGTACTTC
CASSLVGEGSKKETQYF
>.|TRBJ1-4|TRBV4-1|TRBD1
TGCGCCAGCAGCCCAAGACAGGGCCTTAATGAAAAACTGTTTTTT
CASSPRQGLNEKLFF
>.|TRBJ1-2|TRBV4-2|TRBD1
TGTGCCAGCAGCCAAGCGACAGGGGAGGGAGATGGCTACACCTTC
CASSQATGEGDGYTF
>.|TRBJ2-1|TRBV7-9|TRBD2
TGTGCCAGCACCGGACTAGCGAATTCTGAGCAGTTCTTC
CASTGLANSEQFF
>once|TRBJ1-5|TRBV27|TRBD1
TGTGCCAGCAGTGCCCAAACAGGGGTCGGGGGCAATCAGCCCCAGCATTTT
CASSAQTGVGGNQPQHF
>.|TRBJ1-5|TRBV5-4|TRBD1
TGTGCCAGCAGCCTGGACAGGGGAAACAATCAGCCCCAGCATTTT
CASSLDRGNNQPQHF
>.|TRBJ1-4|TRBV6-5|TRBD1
TGTGCCAGCAGTCCCTACAGGGGGGTTAATGAAAAACTGTTTTTT
CASSPYRGVNEKLFF
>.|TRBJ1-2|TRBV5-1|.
TGCGCCAGCAGCCGGGACACTGGCGGCTACACCTTC
CASSRDTGGYTF
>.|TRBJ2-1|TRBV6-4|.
TGTGCCAGCAGTGACTCGACGGGGAATGAGCAGTTCTTC
CASSDSTGNEQFF
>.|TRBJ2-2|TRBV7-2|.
TGTGCCAGCAGCTTAAGGGGGAAGGGGGAGCTGTTTTTT
CASSLRGKGELFF
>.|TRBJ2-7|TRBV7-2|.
TGTGCCAGCAGCTTAGACATCTCCTACGAGCAGTACTTC
CASSLDISYEQYF
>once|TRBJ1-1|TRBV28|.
TGTGCCAGCAACCCTATGAACACTGAAGCTTTCTTT
CASNPMNTEAFF
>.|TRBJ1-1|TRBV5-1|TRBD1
TGCGCCAGCAGCTCTGGTCCAGGGGGGAACACTGAAGCTTTCTTT
CASSSGPGGNTEAFF
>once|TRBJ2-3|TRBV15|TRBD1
TGTGCCACCAGCAGGAACCCCGGACAGGGGGCGACGAATACGCAGTATTTT
CATSRNPGQGATNTQYF
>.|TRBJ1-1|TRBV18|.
TGTGCCAGCTCACCCGACGCAGACCGGGACACTGAAGCTTTCTTT
CASSPDADRDTEAFF
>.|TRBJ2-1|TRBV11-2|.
TGTGCCAGCAGCCCGAGGACAGAACTCGACAATGAGCAGTTCTTC
CASSPRTELDNEQFF
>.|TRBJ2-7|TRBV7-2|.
TGTGCCAGCAGCTTGAGATGGAGCCCGCCCAGCTCCTACGAGCAGTACTTC
CASSLRWSPPSSYEQYF
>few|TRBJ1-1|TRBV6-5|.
TGTGCCAGCAACCAAAGGGGGGGCCTGAACACTGAAGCTTTCTTT
CASNQRGGLNTEAFF
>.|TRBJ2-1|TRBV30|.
TGTGCCTGGAGCCCGAGCTCCTACAATGAGCAGTTCTTC
CAWSPSSYNEQFF
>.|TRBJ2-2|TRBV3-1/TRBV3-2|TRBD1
TGTGCCAGCAGCCCTAGGACAGGGAACACCGGGGAGCTGTTTTTT
CASSPRTGNTGELFF
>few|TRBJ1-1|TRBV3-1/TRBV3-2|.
TGTGCCAGCAGCCACACCTATTCGGGGGGGTACACTGAAGCTTTCTTT
CASSHTYSGGYTEAFF
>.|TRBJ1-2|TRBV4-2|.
TGTGCCAGCAGCCAAATCACATCTGGAGGGAACGGCTACACCTTC
CASSQITSGGNGYTF
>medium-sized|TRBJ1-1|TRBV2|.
TGTGCCAGCAGTGATGAAGGGGCGAGGACTGAAGCTTTCTTT
CASSDEGARTEAFF
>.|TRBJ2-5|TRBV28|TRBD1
TGTGCCAGCAGTTTCCCGACAGGGTACCCGCGAGAGACCCAGTACTTC
CASSFPTGYPRETQYF
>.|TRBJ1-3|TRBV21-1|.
TGTGCCAGCAGCAAAGTTACGGGGGGGGAGACTGGAAACACCATATATTTT
CASSKVTGGETGNTIYF
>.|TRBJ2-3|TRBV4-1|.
TGCGCCAGCAGCCAGCAGGGAATATTCGATACGCAGTATTTT
CASSQQGIFDTQYF
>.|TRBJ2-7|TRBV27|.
TGTGCCAGCGCCCTCGACAAGGGGTACACCTACGAGCAGTACTTC
CASALDKGYTYEQYF
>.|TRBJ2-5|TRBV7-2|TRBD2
TGTGCCAGCAGCCCGGGACTAGCGGGGGGACCGGAAGAGACCCAGTACTTC
CASSPGLAGGPEETQYF
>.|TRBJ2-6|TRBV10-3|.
TGTGCCATCAGTGAGTCTTCCGGGTCTGCGACTGGGGCCAACGTCCTGACTTTC
CAISESSGSATGANVLTF
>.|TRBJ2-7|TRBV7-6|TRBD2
TGTGCCAGCAGCTTAGAAGCGGGGGGGCAGTACGAGCAGTACTTC
CASSLEAGGQYEQYF
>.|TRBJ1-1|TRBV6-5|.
TGTGCCAGCATGCAGGGATGGGGAACTGAAGCTTTCTTT
CASMQGWGTEAFF
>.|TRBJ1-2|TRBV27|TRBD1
TGTGCCAGCAGTTTAAGTTCCCCTGACAGGGTCTACTTC
CASSLSSPDRVYF
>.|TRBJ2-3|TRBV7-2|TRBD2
TGTGCCAGCAGCCCACAGCGGGGTTGGCTAGATACGCAGTATTTT
CASSPQRGWLDTQYF
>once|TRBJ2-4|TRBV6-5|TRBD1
TGTGCCAGCAGTTCACAGGGGGCTCTAGCCAAAAACATTCAGTACTTC
CASSSQGALAKNIQYF
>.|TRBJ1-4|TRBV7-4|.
TGTGCCAGCAGCTCGGCGCGGGGGAGTCATGAAAAACTGTTTTTT
CASSSARGSHEKLFF
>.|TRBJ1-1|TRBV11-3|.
TGTGCCAGCAGCTTATCAGGGCTAACTGAAGCTTTCTTT
CASSLSGLTEAFF